The 21 T cell receptor beta chains below were found in one sample sequenced in a study of blood T cell repertoires in COVID-19. Assay used: immunoSEQ multiplex PCR; TCRdb lists only in-frame clones, some missing. The sample has about 190,000 clones; about four fifths are singletons. The sample consisted of peripheral blood. The receptors derive from a woman in her fifties or sixties with COVID-19, enrolled during active disease.

The chain is built from TRBV15 and TRBJ1-2; 7 nucleotides agree with TRBD1. CDR3 length: 15 amino acids. Trimming removed 3 bases from V and 4 bases from J; junction bases left unmatched: 8. From germline, CDR1 is LNHNV and CDR2 YYDKDF (reference sequence). Here the CDR3 DNA reads TGTGCCACCAGCAGCGGGAACAGGGGCCCCTATGGCTACACCTTC. Translation gives CATSSGNRGPYGYTF.

The chain is built from TRBV24-1 and TRBJ2-7; 7 bases line up with TRBD2. Germline assignment: CDR1 KGHDR and CDR2 SFDVKD. V shed 7 bases and J 7 bases; nucleotides not matched to a gene: 12. The length of the CDR3 is 14 residues. The chain's CDR3 is CATRITGGPWEQYV. In DNA form, the CDR3 reads TGTGCCACCAGGATTACGGGGGGTCCGTGGGAGCAGTACGTC.

This chain uses TRBV19 with TRBJ2-4; no definite D call. V was trimmed by 3 bases and J by 0 bases, leaving 9 bases between them. Germline assignment: CDR1 LNHDA and CDR2 SQIVND (reference sequence). The CDR3 has 15 amino acids. The DNA of the CDR3 is TGTGCCAGTAGTATCTCCTTGTTAGCCAAAAACATTCAGTACTTC. Encoded protein: CASSISLLAKNIQYF.

This clone turned up a few times. V usage is TRBV27 and J usage is TRBJ1-1, with D uncertain. V lost 9 bases, J lost 2 bases, and 10 bases lay in between. Germline assignment: CDR1 MNHEY and CDR2 SMNVEV (reference sequence). This CDR3 has 12 residues. The CDR3 region is CARREFNTEAFF. The CDR3, as DNA: TGTGCCAGGAGGGAGTTTAACACTGAAGCTTTCTTT.

The rearrangement links TRBV2 to TRBJ2-2; 7 bases agree with TRBD1. V shed 5 bases and J 7 bases; nucleotides not matched to a gene: 1. The CDR3 runs 12 residues. Germline CDR1 SNHLY, CDR2 FYNNEI. The CDR3 nucleotides are TGTGCCAGCAGTAGGGGGCTCGGGGAGCTGTTTTTT. Translation gives CASSRGLGELFF.

The table lists this clone with a count of one. The V call is TRBV19, the J call TRBJ1-1, with D tentatively TRBD1 (6 bases). This CDR3 contains 13 residues. Germline values: CDR1 LNHDA, CDR2 SQIVND (reference sequence). V lost 4 bases and J lost 1, with 7 bases in between. CDR3 protein: CASSTQGNTEAFF. The CDR3, as DNA: TGTGCCAGTAGTACACAGGGGAACACTGAAGCTTTCTTT. The full variable domain, its missing parts supplied by reference TRBV19 and TRBJ1-1, is DGGITQSPKYLFRKEGQNVTLSCEQNLNHDAMYWYRQDPGQGLRLIYYSQIVNDFQKGDIAEGYSVSREKKESFPLTVTSAQKNPTAFYLCASSTQGNTEAFFGQGTRLTVV.

The chain uses TRBV27 and TRBJ2-7, with 11 bases identical to TRBD2. This CDR3 contains 14 residues. J lost 6 bases, V lost 2 bases, and 3 bases had no gene match. Germline CDR1 reads MNHEY; CDR2 reads SMNVEV (reference sequence). The CDR3 spells CASSLTSGSSEQYF. The CDR3 DNA sequence: TGTGCCAGCAGTTTAACTAGCGGGAGTAGCGAGCAGTACTTC.

The chain employs TRBV29-1 and TRBJ2-3; 8 positions match TRBD2. The germline gives CDR1 SQVTM, CDR2 ANQGSEA. With 5 bases clipped from V and 2 bases from J, the junction kept 12 bases outside the gene matches. The length of the CDR3 is 16 residues. CDR3 in amino acids: CSVFRGSGTPTDTQYF. CDR3 DNA sequence: TGCAGCGTTTTTCGAGGTAGCGGGACTCCCACAGATACGCAGTATTTT.

This chain uses TRBV4-1 with TRBJ2-1; 14 positions match TRBD2. CDR3 size: 18 residues. In germline, CDR1 is MGHRA, CDR2 YSYEKL. J was trimmed by 5 bases and V by 4 bases; bases with no gene match: 10. Here the CDR3 reads CASSPPTSGGAGHNEQFF. CDR3 nucleotide sequence: TGCGCCAGCAGCCCTCCGACTAGCGGGGGGGCCGGGCACAATGAGCAGTTCTTC.

This clone has only a few counts. This chain joins TRBV4-1 and TRBJ1-3; D is unclear. The V end was cut by 1 base, the J end by 0 bases, with 10 bases between. The CDR3 extends over 16 amino acids. Germline V gives CDR1 MGHRA, CDR2 YSYEKL. CDR3 DNA: TGCGCCAGCAGCCAAGCGGCGGGTACCTCTGGAAACACCATATATTTT. Its protein product is CASSQAAGTSGNTIYF.

To note about this clone: Additional DNA sequences in this sample encode the identical CDR3. The rearrangement links TRBV27 to TRBJ1-1; possible D gene TRBD1, 5 bases. V was clipped by 2 bases and J by 5 bases, with 9 bases between them. The CDR3 spans 13 residues. The germline V gene encodes CDR1 MNHEY and CDR2 SMNVEV (reference sequence). As DNA, the CDR3 is TGTGCCAGCAGTTTACGGGGGAGTACTGAAGCTTTCTTT. Translating it yields CASSLRGSTEAFF.

There are many counts of this clone. This chain joins TRBV2 and TRBJ2-7, with TRBD2 identical over 7 bases. The CDR3 spans 13 residues. V dropped 8 bases and J dropped 3; count of bases not matched to a gene: 7. CDR1 is SNHLY, CDR2 FYNNEI, per germline. The CDR3 coding sequence is TGTGCCAGCTGCACTAGCGTACTCTACGAGCAGTACGTC. As protein: CASCTSVLYEQYV.

The J gene is TRBJ2-1, the V gene TRBV4-1; TRBD2 matches 9 bases. Germline V gives CDR1 MGHRA, CDR2 YSYEKL. This CDR3 contains 16 residues. J lost 10 bases, V lost 1 base, and 11 bases had no gene match. The DNA of the CDR3 is TGCGCCAGCAGCCAAGGTCCTAGCGGGACGGGATGGGAGCAGTTCTTC. This translates into CASSQGPSGTGWEQFF.

This clone was found once. This chain connects TRBV19 to TRBJ2-1, with TRBD2 identical over 10 bases. CDR3 size: 14 residues. Germline V lookup: CDR1 LNHDA, CDR2 SQIVND (reference sequence). V was clipped by 8 bases and J by 9 bases; unmatched bases: 10. This chain's CDR3 is CASGASGSGGEQFF. As DNA, the CDR3 is TGTGCCAGTGGGGCTAGCGGGAGTGGGGGTGAGCAGTTCTTC.

This clone was detected only once. The rearrangement links TRBV24-1 to TRBJ1-3; D is ambiguous. The CDR3 has 12 residues. Trimming pared 5 bases from V and 2 bases from J, leaving 3 bases between. Per the germline V gene, CDR1 is KGHDR and CDR2 is SFDVKD. CDR3 DNA: TGTGCCACCAGTGGCGCTGGAAACACCATATATTTT. Its protein is CATSGAGNTIYF.

The rearrangement links TRBV2 to TRBJ2-5; D call uncertain. The CDR3 has 11 residues. Germline V gene lookup returns CDR1 SNHLY and CDR2 FYNNEI. The V gene lost 3 bases and the J gene lost 5 bases, with 4 bases spanning the gap. CDR3 nucleotides: TGTGCCAGCAGTGAGGAGGAGACCCAGTACTTC. Encoded protein: CASSEEETQYF.

There are a few counts of this clone. The chain employs TRBV5-1 and TRBJ2-2; D gene ambiguous. Germline CDR1 reads SGHRS; CDR2 reads YFSETQ. V was shortened by 1 base and J by 5 bases, with 9 bases between the two germline ends. This CDR3 is 14 amino acids long. This CDR3 reads CASSLSTTTGELFF. The CDR3, as DNA: TGCGCCAGCAGCTTGTCGACAACGACCGGGGAGCTGTTTTTT.

In the case of this clone: The limits of the CDR3 on the DNA are not certain, so only TCRdb's listed CDR3 is given. The V and J genes are TRBV3-1 (or the pseudogene TRBV3-2) and TRBJ2-3; the table gives TRBD1 as D, unverified against the DNA. Ends included, the CDR3 has 16 residues. CDR1 is LGHDT and CDR2 is YNNKEL in the germline V gene (reference sequence). CDR3: CASSQVRARGADTQYF.

The chain has TRBV5-4 and TRBJ1-4; D ambiguous. This CDR3 has 13 residues. With 4 bases removed from V and 8 bases from J, the gap between germline ends came to 12 bases. Looked up from germline, CDR1 is SGHNT and CDR2 is YYREEE (reference sequence). CDR3 loop: CASSSGRIEKLFF. As DNA, the CDR3 is TGTGCCAGCAGCAGCGGACGGATCGAAAAACTGTTTTTT.

The J gene is TRBJ1-2, the V gene TRBV6-6, with D possibly matching TRBD1 (6 bases). The germline V gene has CDR1 MNHNY and CDR2 SVGAGI (reference sequence). There are 13 residues in the CDR3. V was clipped by 5 bases and J by 5 bases, with 12 bases between them. Here the CDR3 reads CASSHGQSYGYTF. CDR3 nucleotides: TGTGCCAGCAGTCACGGACAGTCTTATGGCTACACCTTC.

The rearrangement links TRBV5-1 to TRBJ1-6, with 10 nucleotides matching TRBD1. In germline, CDR1 is SGHRS, CDR2 YFSETQ. The CDR3 is 16 amino acids. V lost 4 bases and J lost 8; bases outside the gene matches: 9. In DNA, the CDR3 is TGCGCCAGCAGCCCCTCGACAGGGGGCTCGTATTCACCCCTCCACTTT. As protein: CASSPSTGGSYSPLHF.